Shown below are 17 T cell receptor beta chains from a single sample sequenced in a study of CD8 T cells in ankylosing spondylitis. TCRdb re-derived calls from the 5' RACE reads in MiXCR, one entry per CDR3 protein. The sample has about 140,000 distinct CDR3 sequences; 7% to 10% are singletons. The sequenced material came from synovial fluid, either unsorted or a sorted T cell fraction (not recorded which). The receptors were gathered from a male donor with ankylosing spondylitis.

This clonotype came up many times. The CDR3 bases are TGCAGTGCTCACCATGGGACAGGGAGCAATCAGCCCCAGCATTTT. Amino acids: CSAHHGTGSNQPQHF. This chain connects TRBV20-1 to TRBJ1-5; 9 bases agree with TRBD1. Trimming removed 5 bases from V and 1 base from J; junction bases left unmatched: 6. The length of the CDR3 is 15 residues. Germline lookup yields CDR1 DFQATT and CDR2 SNEGSKA (reference sequence).

The chain has TRBV7-2 and TRBJ2-4; 12 nucleotides line up with TRBD2. Germline assignment: CDR1 SGHTA and CDR2 FQGNSA. The CDR3 spans 16 residues. The V and J ends lost 5 bases and 7 bases, in that order; junction bases with no gene match: 9. CDR3 sequence reads: CASSQKASGRANIQYF. For the CDR3, the DNA is TGTGCCAGCAGCCAAAAGGCTAGCGGGAGGGCCAACATTCAGTACTTC.

This chain connects TRBV28 to TRBJ2-2; D not resolved. The germline V gene encodes CDR1 MDHEN and CDR2 SYDVKM. This CDR3 spans 16 amino acids. V gave up 5 bases and J gave up 6 bases, with 19 bases separating them. The CDR3 DNA sequence: TGTGCCAGCAGTCCGGTGGGCGTGGGAAAAGCCGGGGAGCTGTTTTTT. Its protein is CASSPVGVGKAGELFF. Looking up the rest from reference TRBV28 and TRBJ2-2 gives the full variable domain: DVKVTQSSRYLVKRTGEKVFLECVQDMDHENMFWYRQDPGLGLRLIYFSYDVKMKEKGDIPEGYSVSREKKERFSLILESASTNQTSMYLCASSPVGVGKAGELFFGEGSRLTVL.

This clonotype occurred many times. The chain carries TRBV20-1 and TRBJ2-7; 7 bases fit TRBD1. J gave up 4 bases and V 5 bases, and 14 bases lay outside the gene matches. Germline assignment: CDR1 DFQATT and CDR2 SNEGSKA (reference sequence). This CDR3 comprises 15 residues. For the CDR3, the DNA is TGCAGTGCTCACCAACAGGGGACCAACCCATACGAGCAGTACTTC. Translating it yields CSAHQQGTNPYEQYF.

The chain has TRBV28 and TRBJ1-5; no clear D gene. V lost 8 bases and J lost 6, with 11 bases in between. CDR1 and CDR2 from the germline V gene are MDHEN and SYDVKM. This CDR3 region has 12 residues. The CDR3 region is CASGRRVQPQHF. CDR3 nucleotide sequence: TGTGCCAGCGGGCGAAGAGTTCAGCCCCAGCATTTT. Variable domain in full (rest from reference TRBV28 and TRBJ1-5): DVKVTQSSRYLVKRTGEKVFLECVQDMDHENMFWYRQDPGLGLRLIYFSYDVKMKEKGDIPEGYSVSREKKERFSLILESASTNQTSMYLCASGRRVQPQHFGDGTRLSIL.

This clonotype was detected a few times. This chain joins TRBV6-5 and TRBJ1-4; D possibly corresponds to TRBD1 (6 bases). V lost 1 base and J 5 bases, leaving 14 bases between the germline ends. The V gene's germline CDR1 is MNHEY and CDR2 SVGAGI. CDR3 length: 16 amino acids. The CDR3 region is CASSYFEGVENEKLFF. CDR3 DNA sequence: TGTGCCAGCAGTTACTTCGAGGGGGTGGAGAATGAAAAACTGTTTTTT.

This clonotype was detected many times. This chain connects TRBV10-3 to TRBJ1-1; 7 bases fit TRBD1. The length of the CDR3 is 14 residues. Germline-derived CDR1 and CDR2 are ENHRY and SYGVKD. Germline trimming cut 11 bases from V and 6 bases from J; bases unmatched to any gene: 15. The CDR3, as DNA: TGTGCCGCGTCCCCCGGGACAGAAGTTCCTGAAGCTTTCTTT. Its translation: CAASPGTEVPEAFF.

V usage is TRBV12-3 or TRBV12-4 and J usage is TRBJ2-1, with a possible D match to TRBD1 (6 bases). The CDR3 runs 15 residues. The ends were cut back, 1 base at V and 4 bases at J, with 11 bases in the middle. The DNA for the CDR3 is TGTGCCAGCAGTTTAGACAGGGTGACATACAATGAGCAGTTCTTC. Protein: CASSLDRVTYNEQFF.

The gene calls are TRBV18 and TRBJ2-2, with D possibly matching TRBD2 (5 bases). The CDR3 consists of 16 residues. The V end was cut by 2 bases, the J end by 1 base, with 11 bases between. Per the germline V gene, CDR1 is KGHSH and CDR2 is LQKENI. The CDR3 here is CASSPGQRRNTGELFF. Here the CDR3 DNA reads TGTGCCAGCTCACCAGGTCAGCGGAGGAACACCGGGGAGCTGTTTTTT.

The sample holds many counts of this clonotype. The chain has TRBV12-3 or TRBV12-4 and TRBJ1-1; D not certain. Between the trimmed V and J ends, which lost 3 bases and 0 bases, there was a span of 8 bases. The CDR3 covers 14 residues. The CDR3, as DNA: TGTGCCAGCAGTTTCGGGGTCATGAACACTGAAGCTTTCTTT. This translates into CASSFGVMNTEAFF.

The table lists this clonotype with a few counts. This chain connects TRBV20-1 to TRBJ1-2, with 7 bases fitting TRBD1. The trim removed 4 bases at V and 4 bases at J, leaving 6 bases unmatched. The germline gives CDR1 DFQATT, CDR2 SNEGSKA (reference sequence). This CDR3 contains 13 residues. The CDR3 DNA is TGCAGTGCTAAGAGGGACAGATCCTATGGCTACACCTTC. It codes for CSAKRDRSYGYTF.

The chain couples TRBV18 to TRBJ2-5, with D perhaps matching TRBD2 (5 bases). Germline V gene lookup returns CDR1 KGHSH and CDR2 LQKENI. V gave up 0 bases and J gave up 3 bases, with 8 bases separating them. The length of the CDR3 is 14 residues. CDR3 bases: TGTGCCAGCTCACCACCGACGCGGGAAGAGACCCAGTACTTC. This gives the protein CASSPPTREETQYF.

V is TRBV5-8 and J is TRBJ2-7, with 8 positions matching TRBD1. The CDR3 runs to 15 residues. With 1 base clipped from V and 2 bases from J, the junction kept 5 bases outside the gene matches. Germline V gene data show CDR1 as SGHTS and CDR2 as YDEGEE. The CDR3, as DNA: TGTGCCAGCAGCTTGACCGGGACAGGTACCTACGAGCAGTACTTC. This encodes CASSLTGTGTYEQYF.

This clonotype has ten or more counts. V and J are TRBV4-3 and TRBJ2-2; D unresolved. CDR1 is LGHNA and CDR2 is YSLEER in the germline V gene. Trimming removed 2 bases at V and 5 bases at J, with 12 bases between. CDR3 length equals 15 residues. CDR3: CASSQKSYGTGELFF. The CDR3 coding sequence is TGCGCCAGCAGCCAAAAGAGCTACGGGACCGGGGAGCTGTTTTTT.

This clonotype has ten or more counts. The chain uses TRBV5-6 and TRBJ2-1; 11 bases fit TRBD2. Germline assignment: CDR1 SGHDT and CDR2 YYEEEE. The CDR3 contains 16 residues. V was pared by 3 bases and J by 9 bases, with 11 bases of the junction left unmatched. CDR3 in DNA: TGTGCCAGCAGCTCCAGGTTAGGGCTAGCGGGAGGTGAGCAGTTCTTC. Protein sequence: CASSSRLGLAGGEQFF.

This clonotype was detected only a few times. CDR3 coding DNA: TGTGCCAGCAGCTTAGGGACAGGGGGAGAAAAACTGTTTTTT. Translation: CASSLGTGGEKLFF. The chain joins TRBV7-2 to TRBJ1-4, with 10 bases lining up with TRBD1. V trimming: 1 base; J trimming: 8 bases; junction bases outside the gene matches: 1. CDR3 length: 14 residues. CDR1 is SGHTA and CDR2 is FQGNSA in the germline V gene.

This clonotype was seen only a few times. The rearrangement links TRBV30 to TRBJ2-3; D remains ambiguous. The CDR3 extends over 12 amino acids. The germline V gene encodes CDR1 GTSNPN and CDR2 SVGIG (reference sequence). V was trimmed by 4 bases and J by 2 bases, leaving 7 bases between them. The CDR3 nucleotides read TGTGCCTGGACAGTAAACACAGATACGCAGTATTTT. Protein product: CAWTVNTDTQYF.